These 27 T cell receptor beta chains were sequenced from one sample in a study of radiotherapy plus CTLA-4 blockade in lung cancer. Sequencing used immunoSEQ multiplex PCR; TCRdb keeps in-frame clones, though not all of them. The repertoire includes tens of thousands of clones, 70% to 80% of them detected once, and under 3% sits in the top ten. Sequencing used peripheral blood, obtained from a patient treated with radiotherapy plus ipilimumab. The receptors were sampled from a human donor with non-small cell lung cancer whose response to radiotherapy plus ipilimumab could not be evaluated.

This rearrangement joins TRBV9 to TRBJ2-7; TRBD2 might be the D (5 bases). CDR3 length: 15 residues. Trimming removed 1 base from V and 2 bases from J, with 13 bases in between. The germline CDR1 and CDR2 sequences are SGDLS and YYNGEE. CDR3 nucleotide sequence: TGTGCCAGCAGCGTAATCGCTGACGGGACCTACGAGCAGTACTTC. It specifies CASSVIADGTYEQYF.

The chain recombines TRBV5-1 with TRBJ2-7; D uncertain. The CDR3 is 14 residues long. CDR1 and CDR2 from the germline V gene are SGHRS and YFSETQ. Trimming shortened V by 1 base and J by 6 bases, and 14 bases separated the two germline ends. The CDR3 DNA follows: TGCGCCAGCAGCTTGTTCACTACTATCACCGAGCAGTACTTC. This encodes CASSLFTTITEQYF.

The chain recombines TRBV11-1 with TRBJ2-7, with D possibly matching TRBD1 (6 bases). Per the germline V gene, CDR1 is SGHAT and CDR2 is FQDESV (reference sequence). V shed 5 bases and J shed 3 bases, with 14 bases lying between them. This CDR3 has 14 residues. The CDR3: CASSPDRFNYEQYF. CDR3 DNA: TGTGCCAGCAGCCCCGACAGGTTCAACTACGAGCAGTACTTC.

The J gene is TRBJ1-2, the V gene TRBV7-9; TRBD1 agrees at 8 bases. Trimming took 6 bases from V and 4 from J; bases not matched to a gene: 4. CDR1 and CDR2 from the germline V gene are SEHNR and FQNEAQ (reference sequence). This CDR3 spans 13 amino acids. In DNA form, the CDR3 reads TGTGCCAGCAGTCTTACAGGGGGCTATGGCTACACCTTC. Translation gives CASSLTGGYGYTF.

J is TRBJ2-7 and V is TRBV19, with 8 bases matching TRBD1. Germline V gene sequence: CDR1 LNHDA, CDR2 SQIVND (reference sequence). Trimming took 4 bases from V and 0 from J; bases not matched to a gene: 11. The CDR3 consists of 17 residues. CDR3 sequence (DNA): TGTGCCAGTAGTAGAGGTGTACAGGGGGTGGACTCCTACGAGCAGTACTTC. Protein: CASSRGVQGVDSYEQYF.

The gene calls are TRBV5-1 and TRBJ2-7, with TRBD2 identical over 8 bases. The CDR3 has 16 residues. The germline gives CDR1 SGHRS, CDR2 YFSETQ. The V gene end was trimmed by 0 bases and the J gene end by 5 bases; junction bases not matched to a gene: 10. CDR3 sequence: CASSLDPGGIPNEQYF. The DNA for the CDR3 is TGCGCCAGCAGCTTGGATCCGGGAGGGATTCCCAACGAGCAGTACTTC.

The CDR3 DNA follows: TGTGCCAGCAGTCCCTTCACTCCCTACCGAGCGGGGGGGCGCGTGGACAATGAGCAGTTCTTC. This gives the protein CASSPFTPYRAGGRVDNEQFF. V gene TRBV27 combines with J gene TRBJ2-1; 10 positions agree with TRBD2. The junction had 24 bases not matched to a gene; V was cut back by 5 bases and J by 5 bases. The CDR3 is 21 amino acids. In germline, CDR1 is MNHEY, CDR2 SMNVEV (reference sequence).

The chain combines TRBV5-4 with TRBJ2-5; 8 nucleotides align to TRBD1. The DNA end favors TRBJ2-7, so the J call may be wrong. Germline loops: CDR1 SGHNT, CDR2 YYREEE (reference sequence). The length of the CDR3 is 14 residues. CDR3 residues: CASSRGQDTYEQYF. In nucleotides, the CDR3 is TGTGCCAGCAGCCGGGGACAGGATACCTACGAGCAGTACTTC.

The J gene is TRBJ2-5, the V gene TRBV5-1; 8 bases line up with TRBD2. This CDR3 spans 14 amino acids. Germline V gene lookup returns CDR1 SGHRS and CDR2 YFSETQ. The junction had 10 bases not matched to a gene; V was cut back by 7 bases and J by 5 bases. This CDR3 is CASSPGGGYETQYF. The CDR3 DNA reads TGCGCCAGCTCTCCGGGGGGGGGCTACGAGACCCAGTACTTC.

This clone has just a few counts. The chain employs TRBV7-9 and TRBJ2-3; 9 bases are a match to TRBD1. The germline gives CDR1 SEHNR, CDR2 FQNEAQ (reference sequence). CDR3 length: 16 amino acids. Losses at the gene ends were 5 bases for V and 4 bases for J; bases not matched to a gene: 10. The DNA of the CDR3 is TGTGCCAGCAGCCCGGGAGTCGGGACAGGGTCAGATACGCAGTATTTT. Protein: CASSPGVGTGSDTQYF.

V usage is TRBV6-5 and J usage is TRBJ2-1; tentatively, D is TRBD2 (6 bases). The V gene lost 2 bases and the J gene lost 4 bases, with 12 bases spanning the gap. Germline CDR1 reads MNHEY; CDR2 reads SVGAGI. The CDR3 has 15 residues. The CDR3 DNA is TGTGCCAGCAGTTACGGGGGGTTATGGTACAATGAGCAGTTCTTC. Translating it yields CASSYGGLWYNEQFF.

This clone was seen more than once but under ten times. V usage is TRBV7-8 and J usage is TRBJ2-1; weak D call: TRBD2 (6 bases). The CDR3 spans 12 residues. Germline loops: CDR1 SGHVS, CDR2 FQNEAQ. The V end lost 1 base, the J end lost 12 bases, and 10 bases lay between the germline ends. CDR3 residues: CASSLERGLQFF. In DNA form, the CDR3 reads TGTGCCAGCAGCTTAGAGAGGGGACTGCAGTTCTTC.

The CDR3 nucleotides read TGTGCCAGCAGGAGCCCGAACACCGGGGAGCTGTTTTTT. Its translation is CASRSPNTGELFF. The chain has TRBV9 and TRBJ2-2; D is unresolved. This CDR3 contains 13 residues. V shed 5 bases and J shed 0 bases, with 5 bases lying between them. Germline loops: CDR1 SGDLS, CDR2 YYNGEE.

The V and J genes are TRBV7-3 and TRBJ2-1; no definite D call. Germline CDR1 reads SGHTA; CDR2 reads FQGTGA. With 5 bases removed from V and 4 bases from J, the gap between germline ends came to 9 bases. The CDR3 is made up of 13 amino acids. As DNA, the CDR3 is TGTGCCAGCAGCGAACAGAGTTACAATGAGCAGTTCTTC. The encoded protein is CASSEQSYNEQFF.

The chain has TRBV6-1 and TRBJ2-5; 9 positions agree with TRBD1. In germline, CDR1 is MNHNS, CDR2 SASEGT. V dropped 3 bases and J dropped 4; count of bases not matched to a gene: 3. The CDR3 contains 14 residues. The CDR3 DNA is TGTGCCAGCAGTGACCAGACAGGGGGAGAGACCCAGTACTTC. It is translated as CASSDQTGGETQYF.

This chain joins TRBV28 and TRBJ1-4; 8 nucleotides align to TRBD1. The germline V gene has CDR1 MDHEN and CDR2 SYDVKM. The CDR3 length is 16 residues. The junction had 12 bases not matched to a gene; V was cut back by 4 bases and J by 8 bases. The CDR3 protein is CASSSAGTGKFEKLFF. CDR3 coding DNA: TGTGCCAGCAGTTCCGCCGGGACAGGCAAGTTCGAAAAACTGTTTTTT. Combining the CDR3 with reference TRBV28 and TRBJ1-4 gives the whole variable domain DVKVTQSSRYLVKRTGEKVFLECVQDMDHENMFWYRQDPGLGLRLIYFSYDVKMKEKGDIPEGYSVSREKKERFSLILESASTNQTSMYLCASSSAGTGKFEKLFFGSGTQLSVL.

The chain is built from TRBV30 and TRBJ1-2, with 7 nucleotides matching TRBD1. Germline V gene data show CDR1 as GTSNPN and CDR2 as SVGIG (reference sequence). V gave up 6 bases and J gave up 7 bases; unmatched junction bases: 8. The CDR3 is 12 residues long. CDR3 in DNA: TGTGCCTGTCAACAGGGGATGGCTGGCTACACCTTC. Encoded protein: CACQQGMAGYTF.

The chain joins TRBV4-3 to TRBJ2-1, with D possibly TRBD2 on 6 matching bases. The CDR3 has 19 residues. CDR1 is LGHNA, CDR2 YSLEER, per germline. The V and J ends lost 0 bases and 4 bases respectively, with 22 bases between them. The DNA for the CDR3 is TGCGCCAGCAGCCAAGATATCGGAGGGGCAGAATCTTTTTACAATGAGCAGTTCTTC. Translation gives CASSQDIGGAESFYNEQFF.

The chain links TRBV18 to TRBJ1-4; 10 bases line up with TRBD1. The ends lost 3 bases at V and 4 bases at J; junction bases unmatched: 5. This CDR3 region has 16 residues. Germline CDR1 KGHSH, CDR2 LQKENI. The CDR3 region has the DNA TGTGCCAGCTCACCGGTGGGGACAGGGGTTAATGAAAAACTGTTTTTT. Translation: CASSPVGTGVNEKLFF. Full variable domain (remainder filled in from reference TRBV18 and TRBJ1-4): NAGVMQNPRHLVRRRGQEARLRCSPMKGHSHVYWYRQLPEEGLKFMVYLQKENIIDESGMPKERFSAEFPKEGPSILRIQQVVRGDSAAYFCASSPVGTGVNEKLFFGSGTQLSVL.

The CDR3 sequence is CASSLSGSGNTIYF. CDR3 sequence (DNA): TGTGCCAGCAGTTTATCGGGCTCTGGAAACACCATATATTTT. The chain couples TRBV28 to TRBJ1-3; D uncertain. The CDR3 is made up of 14 amino acids. The germline V gene has CDR1 MDHEN and CDR2 SYDVKM. Trimming left V 1 base short and J 0 bases short, with 4 bases between.

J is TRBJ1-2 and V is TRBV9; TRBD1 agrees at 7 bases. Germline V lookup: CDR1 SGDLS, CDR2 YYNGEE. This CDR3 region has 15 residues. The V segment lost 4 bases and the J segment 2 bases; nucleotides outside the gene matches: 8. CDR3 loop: CASSSRTGQNYGYTF. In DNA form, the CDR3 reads TGTGCCAGCAGCTCAAGGACAGGACAGAACTATGGCTACACCTTC.

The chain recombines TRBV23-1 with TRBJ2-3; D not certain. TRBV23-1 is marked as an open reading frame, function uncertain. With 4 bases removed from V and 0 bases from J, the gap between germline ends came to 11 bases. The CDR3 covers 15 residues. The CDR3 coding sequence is TGCGCCAGCAGTCGCGGCCTCATAAGCACAGATACGCAGTATTTT. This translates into CASSRGLISTDTQYF.

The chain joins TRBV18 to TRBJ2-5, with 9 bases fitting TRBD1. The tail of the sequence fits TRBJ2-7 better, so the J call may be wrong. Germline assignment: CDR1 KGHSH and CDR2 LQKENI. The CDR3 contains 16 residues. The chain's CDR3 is CASSQTTGGLTYEQYF. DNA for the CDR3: TGTGCCAGCTCACAAACGACAGGGGGGCTCACCTACGAGCAGTACTTC.

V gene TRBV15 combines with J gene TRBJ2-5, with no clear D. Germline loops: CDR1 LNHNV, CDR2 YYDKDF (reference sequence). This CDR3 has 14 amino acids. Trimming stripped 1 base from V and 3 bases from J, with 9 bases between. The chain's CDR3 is CATSRGMLEETQYF. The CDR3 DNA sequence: TGTGCCACCAGCAGAGGAATGCTAGAAGAGACCCAGTACTTC.

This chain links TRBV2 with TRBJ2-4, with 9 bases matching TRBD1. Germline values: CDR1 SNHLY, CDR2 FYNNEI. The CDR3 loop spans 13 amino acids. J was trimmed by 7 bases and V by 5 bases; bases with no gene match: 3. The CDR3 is CASSSGTGNIQYF. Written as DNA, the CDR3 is TGTGCCAGCAGTTCCGGGACAGGGAACATTCAGTACTTC.

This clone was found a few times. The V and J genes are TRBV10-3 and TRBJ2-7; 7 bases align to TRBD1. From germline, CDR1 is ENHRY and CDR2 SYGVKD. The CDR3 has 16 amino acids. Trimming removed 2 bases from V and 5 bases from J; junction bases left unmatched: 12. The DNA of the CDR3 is TGTGCCATCAGTGAGCCAGACAGGGCTTCTACGAACGAGCAGTACTTC. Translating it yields CAISEPDRASTNEQYF.

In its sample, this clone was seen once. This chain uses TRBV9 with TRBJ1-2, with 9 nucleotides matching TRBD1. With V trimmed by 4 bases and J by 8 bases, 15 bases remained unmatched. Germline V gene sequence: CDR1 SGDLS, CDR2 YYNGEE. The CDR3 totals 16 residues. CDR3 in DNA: TGTGCCAGCAGCCTACAAGACAGGGGGTATTTTTCGGGCTACACCTTC. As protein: CASSLQDRGYFSGYTF.